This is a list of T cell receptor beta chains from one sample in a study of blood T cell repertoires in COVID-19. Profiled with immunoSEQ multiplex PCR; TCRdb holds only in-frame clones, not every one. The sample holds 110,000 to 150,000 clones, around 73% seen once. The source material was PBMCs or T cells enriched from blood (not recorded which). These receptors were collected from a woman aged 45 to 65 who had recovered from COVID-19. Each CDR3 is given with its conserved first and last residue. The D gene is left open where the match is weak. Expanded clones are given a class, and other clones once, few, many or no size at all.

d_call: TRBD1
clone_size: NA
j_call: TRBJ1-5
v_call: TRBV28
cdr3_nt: TGTGCCAGCAGTGCGGACAGGGTAAGTCAGCCCCAGCATTTT
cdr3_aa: CASSADRVSQPQHF

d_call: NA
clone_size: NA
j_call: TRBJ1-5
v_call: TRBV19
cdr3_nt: TGTGCCAGTAGTATGGGGCAGGGTGTCCAGCCCCAGCATTTT
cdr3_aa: CASSMGQGVQPQHF

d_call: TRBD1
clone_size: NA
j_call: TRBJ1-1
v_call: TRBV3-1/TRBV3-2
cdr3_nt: TGTGCCAGCAGCTCCCGGGACAGAGCTGCAGCTTTCTTT
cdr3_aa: CASSSRDRAAAFF

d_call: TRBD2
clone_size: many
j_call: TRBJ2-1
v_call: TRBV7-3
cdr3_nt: TGTGCCAGCAGCTCTCCCGCCGGGGGGATGTTCGGCAATGAGCAGTTCTTC
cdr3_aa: CASSSPAGGMFGNEQFF

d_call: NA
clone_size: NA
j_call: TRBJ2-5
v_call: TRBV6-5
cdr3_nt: TGTGCCAGCAGTTACGGGGGGTGGGAGACCCAGTACTTC
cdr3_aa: CASSYGGWETQYF

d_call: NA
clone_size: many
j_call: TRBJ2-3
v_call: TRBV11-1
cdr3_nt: TGTGCCAGCAGCCCGGACTACCGCACAGATACGCAGTATTTT
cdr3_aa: CASSPDYRTDTQYF

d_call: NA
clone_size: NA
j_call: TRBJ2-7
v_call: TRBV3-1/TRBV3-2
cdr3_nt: TGTGCCAGCAGCCTTACCGGACAGCCGAGCTCCTACGAGCAGTACTTC
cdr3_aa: CASSLTGQPSSYEQYF

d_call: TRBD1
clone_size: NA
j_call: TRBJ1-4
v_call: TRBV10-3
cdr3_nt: TGTGCCATCAGTGGAGCACAGGGGCTGGGTGAAAAACTGTTTTTT
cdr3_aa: CAISGAQGLGEKLFF

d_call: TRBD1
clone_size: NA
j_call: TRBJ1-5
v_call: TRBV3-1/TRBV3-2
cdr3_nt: TGTGCCAGCAGCGCTACGGACAGGGGCGACCGCAATCAGCCCCAGCATTTT
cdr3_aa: CASSATDRGDRNQPQHF

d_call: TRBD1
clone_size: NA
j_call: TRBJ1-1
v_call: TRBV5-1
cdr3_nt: TGCGCCAGCAGCATGGGACAGCTAGGAACTGAAGCTTTCTTT
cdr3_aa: CASSMGQLGTEAFF

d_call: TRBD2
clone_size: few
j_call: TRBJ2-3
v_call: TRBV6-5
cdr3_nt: TGTGCCAGCAGTCCCGGCCTAGCGGAAGATGATACGCAGTATTTT
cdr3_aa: CASSPGLAEDDTQYF

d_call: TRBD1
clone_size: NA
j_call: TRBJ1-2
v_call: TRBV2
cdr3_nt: TGTGCCAGCAGGCGACAGGGCGATGGCTACACCTTC
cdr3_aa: CASRRQGDGYTF

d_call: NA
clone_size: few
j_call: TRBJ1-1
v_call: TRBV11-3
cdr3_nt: TGTGCCAGCAGCTTAGACAGGAACACTGAAGCTTTCTTT
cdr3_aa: CASSLDRNTEAFF

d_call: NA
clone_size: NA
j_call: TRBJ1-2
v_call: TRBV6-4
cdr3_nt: TGTGCCAGCAGTGATTCGGGGTATGGCTACACCTTC
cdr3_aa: CASSDSGYGYTF

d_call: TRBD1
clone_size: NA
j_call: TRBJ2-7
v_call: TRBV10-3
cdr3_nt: TGTGCCATCACCGACAGGGGGTCCTACGAGCAGTACTTC
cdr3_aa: CAITDRGSYEQYF

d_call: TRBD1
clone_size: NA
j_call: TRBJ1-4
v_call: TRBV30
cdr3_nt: TGTGCCTGGAGACAGGGGGATGAAAAACTGTTTTTT
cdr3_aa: CAWRQGDEKLFF

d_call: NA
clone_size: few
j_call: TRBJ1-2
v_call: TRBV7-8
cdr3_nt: TGTGCCAGCAGCCCACGCTGGGGGGGCGGCTATGGCTACACCTTC
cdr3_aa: CASSPRWGGGYGYTF

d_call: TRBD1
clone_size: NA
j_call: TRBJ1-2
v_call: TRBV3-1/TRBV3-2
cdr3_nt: TGTGCCAGCAGTCATCTACCGGGGACAGGGGATGGCTACACCTTC
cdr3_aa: CASSHLPGTGDGYTF

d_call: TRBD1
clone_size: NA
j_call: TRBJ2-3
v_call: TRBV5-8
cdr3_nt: TGTGCCAGCAGCTGGGGACAGGGGCCAAGCACAGATACGCAGTATTTT
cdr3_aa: CASSWGQGPSTDTQYF

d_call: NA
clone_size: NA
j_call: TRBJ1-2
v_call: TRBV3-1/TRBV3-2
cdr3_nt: TGTGCCAGCACCCTTTCGGGAAAGGGAGCTAACTATGGCTACACCTTC
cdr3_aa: CASTLSGKGANYGYTF

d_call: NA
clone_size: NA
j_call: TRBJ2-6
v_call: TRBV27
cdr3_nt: TGTGCCAGCACGGGTTTGGGTGGGTCTGGGGCCAACGTCCTGACTTTC
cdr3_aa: CASTGLGGSGANVLTF

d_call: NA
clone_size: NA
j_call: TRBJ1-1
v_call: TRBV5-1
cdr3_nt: TGCGCCAGCAGCCCCTCCCCGGCAGGCGCTGAAGCTTTCTTT
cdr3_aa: CASSPSPAGAEAFF

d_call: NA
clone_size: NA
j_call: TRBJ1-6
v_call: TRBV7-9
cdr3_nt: TGTGCCAGCAGCTCGACAGCCGTCTCGTATAATTCACCCCTCCACTTT
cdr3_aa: CASSSTAVSYNSPLHF

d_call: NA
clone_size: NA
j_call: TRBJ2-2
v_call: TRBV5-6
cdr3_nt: TGTGCCAGCAGCCACAATACAGGGATGGTTACCGGGGAGCTGTTTTTT
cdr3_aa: CASSHNTGMVTGELFF

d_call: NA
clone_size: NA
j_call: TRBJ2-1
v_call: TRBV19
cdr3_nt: TGTGCCACCACCGCACGAGGGGGGGGCTACAATGAGCAGTTCTTC
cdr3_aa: CATTARGGGYNEQFF

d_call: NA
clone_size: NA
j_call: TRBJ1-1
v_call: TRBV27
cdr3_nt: TGTGCCAGCAGTTTACTTGGGGGGGTCACTGAAGCTTTCTTT
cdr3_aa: CASSLLGGVTEAFF

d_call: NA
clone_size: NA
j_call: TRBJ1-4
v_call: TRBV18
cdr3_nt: TGTGCCAGCTCACCACGCGTTGAACAGGGCTATGAAAAACTGTTTTTT
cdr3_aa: CASSPRVEQGYEKLFF